A selection of T cell receptor beta chains follows, all from one sample in a study of identical twins. Each CDR3 protein gets one entry after TCRdb re-called the 5' RACE reads with MiXCR. The sample has a few hundred thousand distinct CDR3 sequences, around a sixth seen once. Material for sequencing was naive T cells sorted from blood. All receptors derive from a middle-aged man in good health. The CDR3 runs from the conserved cysteine through the conserved F or W. The D gene is left open where the match is weak. Not all rows give a size; the values are once, few, many and, for expanded clones, a class.

>TRBV20-1|TRBJ2-1|many|NA
TGCAGTGCTAGAGGGAACCTGAACTCCTACAATGAGCAGTTCTTC
CSARGNLNSYNEQFF
>TRBV3-1|TRBJ2-1|few|TRBD2
TGTGCCAGCAGCCAAAGGCCCCTAGCGGGAGCACACTACAATGAGCAGTTCTTC
CASSQRPLAGAHYNEQFF
>TRBV10-3|TRBJ2-1|NA|TRBD2
TGTGCCATCAGTGAGTCGGCTAGCGGGGAGGGTGAGCAGTTCTTC
CAISESASGEGEQFF
>TRBV7-9|TRBJ2-3|NA|NA
TGTGCCAGCAGCCCCTTAGCCACAGATACGCAGTATTTT
CASSPLATDTQYF
>TRBV10-3|TRBJ2-7|NA|NA
TGTGCCATCAGTGAGTCGGGGAACAGGGTTCCTTACTACGAGCAGTACTTC
CAISESGNRVPYYEQYF
>TRBV4-1|TRBJ1-5|NA|TRBD1
TGCGCCAGCAGCCTCGGGACAGCCTATAGCAATCAGCCCCAGCATTTT
CASSLGTAYSNQPQHF
>TRBV29-1|TRBJ2-1|NA|TRBD2
TGCAGCGACCGGGCGGTGAGGGACTACGACAATGAGCAGTTCTTC
CSDRAVRDYDNEQFF
>TRBV20-1|TRBJ2-7|NA|TRBD2
TGCAGTGCTACCGCGGCGGGGGGCGCAGGATACGAGCAGTACTTC
CSATAAGGAGYEQYF
>TRBV7-8|TRBJ2-1|NA|TRBD1
TGTGCCAGCAGCTTCTCTTCCCCCGGGACAGAATACAATGAGCAGTTCTTC
CASSFSSPGTEYNEQFF
>TRBV12-3/TRBV12-4|TRBJ2-2|many|NA
TGTGCCAGCAGTTTGAGGGGTGCCCCGAACACCGGGGAGCTGTTTTTT
CASSLRGAPNTGELFF
>TRBV5-1|TRBJ2-3|many|TRBD1
TGCGCCAGCAGCGCCGACAGGGGCACAGATACGCAGTATTTT
CASSADRGTDTQYF
>TRBV5-1|TRBJ1-1|NA|NA
TGCGCCAGCAGCCTCCGGGGAGGACTGAACACTGAAGCTTTCTTT
CASSLRGGLNTEAFF
>TRBV11-2|TRBJ1-1|few|NA
TGTGCCAGCAGCTTAGCGGCGGCCCTAGTCACTGAAGCTTTCTTT
CASSLAAALVTEAFF
>TRBV5-6|TRBJ2-1|many|NA
TGTGCCAGCAGCTTGGGGATTGGGGTGGGAAATGAGCAGTTCTTC
CASSLGIGVGNEQFF
>TRBV12-3/TRBV12-4|TRBJ2-2|NA|NA
TGTGCCAGCAGTTTGAAAGTTATGGCCGGGGAGCTGTTTTTT
CASSLKVMAGELFF
>TRBV20-1|TRBJ2-3|NA|NA
TGCAGTGCTAGACCGACAGCAGATACGCAGTATTTT
CSARPTADTQYF
>TRBV9|TRBJ2-2|many|NA
TGTGCCAGCAGCGTAGCTGGCGGAACCGGGGAGCTGTTTTTT
CASSVAGGTGELFF
>TRBV7-2|TRBJ2-4|few|TRBD2
TGTGCCAGCAGCCCCCGACTAGCGGGGGGTGTGAACATTCAGTACTTC
CASSPRLAGGVNIQYF
>TRBV20-1|TRBJ1-1|NA|TRBD1
TGCAGTGCTAAGACAGGGGCGGTCGCTGAAGCTTTCTTT
CSAKTGAVAEAFF
>TRBV21-1|TRBJ1-5|NA|NA
TGTGCCAGCAGCAACCCCCATGATGGCCACCTCAATCAGCCCCAGCATTTT
CASSNPHDGHLNQPQHF
>TRBV6-1|TRBJ1-5|NA|NA
TGTGCCAGCAGTATTCAGGGTAGCGCGGATCAGCCCCAGCATTTT
CASSIQGSADQPQHF
>TRBV7-6|TRBJ2-7|NA|NA
TGTGCCAGCAGCTTATTAGGGCGGGAGCAGGGGGAGCAGTACTTC
CASSLLGREQGEQYF
>TRBV5-5|TRBJ2-1|NA|NA
TGTGCCAGCAGCTTGTTGGACAGTCTGTTCTTC
CASSLLDSLFF
>TRBV7-9|TRBJ2-3|NA|TRBD2
TGTGCCAGCAGCTTAGCGTATATTAGCGGGAGAAAGGATACGCAGTATTTT
CASSLAYISGRKDTQYF
>TRBV4-1|TRBJ2-6|NA|NA
TGCGCCAGCAGTTCAGAGGGGCCCTCTGGGGCCAACGTCCTGACTTTC
CASSSEGPSGANVLTF
>TRBV7-7|TRBJ2-3|few|NA
TGTGCTAGCAGCTTAAAAACAGGCACAGATACGCAGTATTTT
CASSLKTGTDTQYF
>TRBV20-1|TRBJ2-5|few|TRBD1
TGCAGTGCTAGTAACAGGGGATTAGGAGAGACCCAGTACTTC
CSASNRGLGETQYF
>TRBV19|TRBJ1-2|NA|NA
TGTGCCAGTAGTATAGAGGCAGGACGCTATGGCTACACCTTC
CASSIEAGRYGYTF
>TRBV6-5|TRBJ2-1|NA|NA
TGTGCCAGCAGTTACTCGGTGGCAGTTCTGGCAATGGGGGGTGAGCAGTTCTTC
CASSYSVAVLAMGGEQFF
>TRBV7-2|TRBJ2-3|few|NA
TGTGCCAGCAAACCGACTAGAACCACAGATACGCAGTATTTT
CASKPTRTTDTQYF
>TRBV2|TRBJ2-7|few|TRBD1
TGTGCCAGCAGGAGGGACAGGGGGCTTTCCGAGCAGTACTTC
CASRRDRGLSEQYF
>TRBV7-9|TRBJ1-3|few|TRBD1
TGTGCCAGCAGCTCGCGGGACAGCTCTGGAAACACCATATATTTT
CASSSRDSSGNTIYF
>TRBV2|TRBJ1-5|many|NA
TGTGCCAGCAGTGTGGGGGGGCGGGGGCCCCAGCATTTT
CASSVGGRGPQHF
>TRBV2|TRBJ2-5|many|NA
TGTGCCAGCAGTCAAAACCGGGCGGGTTGGACCTTACAAGAGACCCAGTACTTC
CASSQNRAGWTLQETQYF
>TRBV5-1|TRBJ1-1|NA|TRBD1
TGCGCCAGCAGCATGACAGGGGGCAACGCTGAAGCTTTCTTT
CASSMTGGNAEAFF
>TRBV4-3|TRBJ1-6|few|TRBD1
TGCGCCAGCAGCCAAGATAGAGGGGGACAGTGCTACTTT
CASSQDRGGQCYF
>TRBV20-1|TRBJ2-3|few|NA
TGCAGTGCCTCCAGCCCGGGGGAGACCGCAGATACGCAGTATTTT
CSASSPGETADTQYF
>TRBV28|TRBJ2-7|many|TRBD1
TGTGCCAGCAGCCCCCCGGGACAGTACTACGAGCAGTACTTC
CASSPPGQYYEQYF
>TRBV20-1|TRBJ1-1|many|NA
TGCAGTGCTTTACCCGGGACGAAGAACACTGAAGCTTTCTTT
CSALPGTKNTEAFF
>TRBV7-9|TRBJ1-5|NA|NA
TGTGCCAGCAGCTTAGATTCGGCCGGGACTTTCAATCAGCCCCAGCATTTT
CASSLDSAGTFNQPQHF
>TRBV6-2/TRBV6-3|TRBJ2-1|NA|TRBD1
TGTGCCAGCAGTTTGACAGGGGGTTTAAGGAGTGAGCAGTTCTTC
CASSLTGGLRSEQFF
>TRBV19|TRBJ1-5|once|NA
TGTGCCAGTAGTCCAGGAGGGGGGCTCCAGCCCCAGCATTTT
CASSPGGGLQPQHF
>TRBV4-2|TRBJ1-5|few|NA
TGTGCCAGCAGCAAAGGGGGGCAGACCCAGCCCCAGCATTTT
CASSKGGQTQPQHF
>TRBV7-9|TRBJ1-1|once|NA
TGTGCCAGCAGCTTCAAACCGGCAGAAGCTTTCTTT
CASSFKPAEAFF
>TRBV19|TRBJ1-1|NA|NA
TGTGCCAGTAGACCATCCGAGGGGAACACTGAAGCTTTCTTT
CASRPSEGNTEAFF
>TRBV9|TRBJ2-1|few|NA
TGTGCCAGCAGCGTAGCTCGGGGGGCGTACAATGAGCAGTTCTTC
CASSVARGAYNEQFF
>TRBV29-1|TRBJ2-7|many|TRBD1
TGCAGCGTTGGGCCACAGGGGCGAGACTACGAGCAGTACTTC
CSVGPQGRDYEQYF
>TRBV5-6|TRBJ2-2|NA|TRBD1
TGTGCCAGCAGCCAGCCGGGACAGGGATACACCGGGGAGCTGTTTTTT
CASSQPGQGYTGELFF
>TRBV28|TRBJ2-7|many|TRBD1
TGTGCCAGCAGGGCCGGGACAGGCGATACCTACGAGCAGTACTTC
CASRAGTGDTYEQYF
>TRBV5-1|TRBJ1-6|many|NA
TGCGCCAGCAGCTTGAGCTCCTATAATTCACCCCTCCACTTT
CASSLSSYNSPLHF